This T cell receptor beta chain was recovered during a study of long-term antiretroviral therapy in people with HIV. At the level of the study: It was about a decade before the 2015 immediate-ART recommendation that the earliest samples were taken.

Comments on this clone: The antigen is undetermined.

From germline, CDR1 is LGHNA and CDR2 YSLEER. This CDR3 is 16 amino acids long. V gave up 0 bases and J gave up 2 bases; unmatched junction bases: 5. Sequencing relied on immunoSEQ assay v3.0, run at survey level. Libraries were prepared by immunoSEQ multiplex PCR; TCRdb keeps only in-frame clonotypes and omits some of them. The sample has almost 30,000 clones; 93% are singletons. The study, taken as a whole, reports: Relative to control repertoires, HIV repertoires exhibited narrower CDR3 length ranges. Dominating the repertoire at all time points were the clones that expanded before ART. For ART adherence, viral resistance and therapy changes, no data were available.

The specimen was unsorted PBMCs, collected less than 6.8 years after starting antiretroviral therapy. The rearrangement uses TRBV4-3 and TRBJ2-3, with TRBD2 matching over 7 bases. This TCR was sampled from a woman between 40 and 55 years old with HIV. The CDR3 coding sequence is TGCGCCAGCAGCCAAGAAGGCGCGGGGGACACAGATACGCAGTATTTT. Its translation is CASSQEGAGDTDTQYF.